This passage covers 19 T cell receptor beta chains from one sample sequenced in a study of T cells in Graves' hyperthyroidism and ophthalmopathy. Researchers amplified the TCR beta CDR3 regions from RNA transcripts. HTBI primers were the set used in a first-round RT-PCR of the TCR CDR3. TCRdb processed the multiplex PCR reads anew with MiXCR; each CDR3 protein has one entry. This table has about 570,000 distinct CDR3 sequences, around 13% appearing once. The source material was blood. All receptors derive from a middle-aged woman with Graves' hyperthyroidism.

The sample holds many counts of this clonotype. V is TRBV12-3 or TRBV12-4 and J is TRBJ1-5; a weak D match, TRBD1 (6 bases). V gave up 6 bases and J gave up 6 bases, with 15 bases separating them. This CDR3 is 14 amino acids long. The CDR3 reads CASSLGQFGQPQHF. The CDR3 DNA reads TGTGCCAGCAGCCTAGGACAGTTCGGTCAGCCCCAGCATTTT.

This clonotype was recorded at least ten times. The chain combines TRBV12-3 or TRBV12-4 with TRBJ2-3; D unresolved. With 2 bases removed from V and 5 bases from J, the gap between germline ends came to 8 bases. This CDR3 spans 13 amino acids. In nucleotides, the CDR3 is TGTGCCAGCAGTTTAATCAGCGAAGATACGCAGTATTTT. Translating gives CASSLISEDTQYF.

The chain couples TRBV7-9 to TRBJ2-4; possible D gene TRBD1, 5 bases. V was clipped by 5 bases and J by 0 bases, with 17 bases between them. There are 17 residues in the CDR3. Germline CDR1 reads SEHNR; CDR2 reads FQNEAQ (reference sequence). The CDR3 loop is CASSVLLDSLAKNIQYF. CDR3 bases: TGTGCCAGCAGCGTTCTGCTCGACAGCCTAGCCAAAAACATTCAGTACTTC.

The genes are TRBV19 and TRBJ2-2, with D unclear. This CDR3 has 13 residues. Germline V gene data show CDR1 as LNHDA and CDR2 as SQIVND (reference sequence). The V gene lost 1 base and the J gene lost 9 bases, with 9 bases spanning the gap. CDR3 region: CASSIGNYRELFF. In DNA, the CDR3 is TGTGCCAGTAGTATAGGAAATTATAGGGAGCTGTTTTTT.

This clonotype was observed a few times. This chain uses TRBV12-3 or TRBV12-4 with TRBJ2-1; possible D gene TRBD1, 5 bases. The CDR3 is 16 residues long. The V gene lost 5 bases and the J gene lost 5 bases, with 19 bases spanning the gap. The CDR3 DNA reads TGTGCCAGCAGTAGCTTGCAGGGCCTAATAAACAATGAGCAGTTCTTC. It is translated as CASSSLQGLINNEQFF.

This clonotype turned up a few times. Here the CDR3 DNA reads TGTGCCAGCAGCTTAACCTCATCTACGAACACCGGGGAGCTGTTTTTT. This translates into CASSLTSSTNTGELFF. The genes are TRBV11-3 and TRBJ2-2, with D uncertain. The germline V gene encodes CDR1 SGHNT and CDR2 YENEEA. Trimming removed 2 bases at V and 0 bases at J, with 10 bases between. The CDR3 runs 16 residues. The full variable domain, rest sourced from reference TRBV11-3 and TRBJ2-2, is EAGVVQSPRYKIIEKKQPVAFWCNPISGHNTLYWYLQNLGQGPELLIRYENEEAVDDSQLPKDRFSAERLKGVDSTLKIQPAELGDSAVYLCASSLTSSTNTGELFFGEGSRLTVL.

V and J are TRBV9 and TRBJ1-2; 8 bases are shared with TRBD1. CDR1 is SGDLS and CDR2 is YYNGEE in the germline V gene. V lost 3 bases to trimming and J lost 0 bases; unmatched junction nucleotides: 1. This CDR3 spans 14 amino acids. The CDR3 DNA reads TGTGCCAGCAGCGAGGACAGGGCTAACTATGGCTACACCTTC. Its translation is CASSEDRANYGYTF.

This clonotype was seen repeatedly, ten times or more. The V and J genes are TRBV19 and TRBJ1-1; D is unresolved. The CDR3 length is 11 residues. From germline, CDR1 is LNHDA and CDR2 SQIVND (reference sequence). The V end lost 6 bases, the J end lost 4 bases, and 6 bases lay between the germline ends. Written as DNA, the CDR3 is TGTGCCAGTAGAAGTATCACTGAAGCTTTCTTT. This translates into CASRSITEAFF.

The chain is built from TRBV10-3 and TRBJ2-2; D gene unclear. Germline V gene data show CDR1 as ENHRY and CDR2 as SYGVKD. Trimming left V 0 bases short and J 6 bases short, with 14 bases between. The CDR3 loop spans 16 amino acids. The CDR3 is CAISESAPKRSGELFF. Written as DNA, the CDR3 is TGTGCCATCAGTGAGTCGGCCCCCAAACGGTCCGGGGAGCTGTTTTTT.

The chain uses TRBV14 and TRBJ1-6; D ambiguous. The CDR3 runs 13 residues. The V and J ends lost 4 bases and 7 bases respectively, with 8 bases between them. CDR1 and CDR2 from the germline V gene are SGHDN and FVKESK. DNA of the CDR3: TGTGCCAGCAGCCCGCAGTCCAATTCACCCCTCCACTTT. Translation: CASSPQSNSPLHF.

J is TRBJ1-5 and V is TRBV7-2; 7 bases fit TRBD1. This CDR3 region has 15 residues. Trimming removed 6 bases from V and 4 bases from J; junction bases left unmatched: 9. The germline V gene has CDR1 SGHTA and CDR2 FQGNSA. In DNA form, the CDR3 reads TGTGCCAGCAGTCCCGGGGGACAGCCGAATCAGCCCCAGCATTTT. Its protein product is CASSPGGQPNQPQHF.

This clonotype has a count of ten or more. CDR3 protein: CASSWDSSGYQPQHF. For the CDR3, the DNA is TGTGCCAGCAGCTGGGACAGCTCGGGTTATCAGCCCCAGCATTTT. The chain uses TRBV6-1 and TRBJ1-5; 7 bases are shared with TRBD1. With 6 bases clipped from V and 5 bases from J, the junction kept 10 bases outside the gene matches. CDR3 length: 15 amino acids. CDR1 MNHNS and CDR2 SASEGT come from the germline V gene.

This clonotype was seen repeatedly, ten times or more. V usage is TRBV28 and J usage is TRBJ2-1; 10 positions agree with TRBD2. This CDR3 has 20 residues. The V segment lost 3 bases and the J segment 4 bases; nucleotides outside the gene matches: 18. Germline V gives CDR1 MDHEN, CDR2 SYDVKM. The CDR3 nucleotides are TGTGCCAGCAGTTTCCAGGGGGGCGGACTAGCGGTTAGGGTGTACAATGAGCAGTTCTTC. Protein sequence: CASSFQGGGLAVRVYNEQFF.

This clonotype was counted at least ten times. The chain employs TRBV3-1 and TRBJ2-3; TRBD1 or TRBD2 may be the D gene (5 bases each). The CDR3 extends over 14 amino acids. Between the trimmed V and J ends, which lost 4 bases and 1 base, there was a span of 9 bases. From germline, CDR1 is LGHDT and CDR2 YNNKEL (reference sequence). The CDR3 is CASSPRGGTDTQYF. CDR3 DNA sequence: TGTGCCAGCAGCCCCCGGGGCGGCACAGATACGCAGTATTTT.

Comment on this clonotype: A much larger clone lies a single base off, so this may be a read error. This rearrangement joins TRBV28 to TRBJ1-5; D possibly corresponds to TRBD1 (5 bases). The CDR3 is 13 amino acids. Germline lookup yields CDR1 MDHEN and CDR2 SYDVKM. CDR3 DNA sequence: TGTGCCGGCAGTTTAGACAGTGGACAGCCCCAGCATTTT. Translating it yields CAGSLDSGQPQHF.

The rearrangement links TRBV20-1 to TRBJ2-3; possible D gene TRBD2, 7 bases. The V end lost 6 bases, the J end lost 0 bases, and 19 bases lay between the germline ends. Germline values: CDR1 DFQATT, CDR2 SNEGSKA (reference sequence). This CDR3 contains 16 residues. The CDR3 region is CSANGGAGVSTDTQYF. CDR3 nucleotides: TGCAGTGCCAATGGGGGGGCGGGAGTGAGCACAGATACGCAGTATTTT.

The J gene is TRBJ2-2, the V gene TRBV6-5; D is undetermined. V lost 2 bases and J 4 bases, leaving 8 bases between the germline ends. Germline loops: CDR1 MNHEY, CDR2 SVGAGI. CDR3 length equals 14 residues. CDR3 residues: CASSYAWTTGELFF. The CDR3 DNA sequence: TGTGCCAGCAGTTACGCCTGGACCACCGGGGAGCTGTTTTTT.

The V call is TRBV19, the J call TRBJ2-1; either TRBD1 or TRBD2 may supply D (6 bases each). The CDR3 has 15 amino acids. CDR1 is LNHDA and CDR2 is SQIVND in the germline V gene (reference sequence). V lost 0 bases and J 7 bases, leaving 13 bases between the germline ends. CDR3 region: CASSIDGRGGNEQFF. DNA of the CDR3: TGTGCCAGTAGTATAGACGGCAGGGGAGGAAATGAGCAGTTCTTC.

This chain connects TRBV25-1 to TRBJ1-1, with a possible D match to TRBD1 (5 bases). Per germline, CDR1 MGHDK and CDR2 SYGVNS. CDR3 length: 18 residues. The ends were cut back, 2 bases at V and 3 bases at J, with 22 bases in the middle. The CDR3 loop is CASSEKFPRDGIDTEAFF. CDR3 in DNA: TGTGCCAGCAGTGAAAAGTTTCCCAGGGATGGGATTGACACTGAAGCTTTCTTT.